Listed below are T cell receptor beta chains from one sample, sequenced in a study of control samples from healthy donors and cancer patients. TCRdb keeps only in-frame clones here, not all; method: immunoSEQ multiplex PCR. The table shows about 110,000 clones, with just over 90% occurring only once. The sequenced sample was blood. All receptors come from a human donor in good health. The donor label of this sample is uncertain. Each CDR3 is given with its conserved first and last residue. Fields, in order: clone size, CDR3 length, D gene, J gene, V gene, CDR3 protein, CDR3 DNA. D genes are given only for firm matches. The size of a clone is reported for some rows only, either as once, few or many, or as a class for expanded clones.

-	14	-	TRBJ1-2	TRBV3-1/TRBV3-2	CASSQGDWGAGYTF	TGTGCCAGCAGCCAAGGGGATTGGGGGGCTGGCTACACCTTC
-	14	-	TRBJ1-1	TRBV2	CASRPGEWGTEAFF	TGTGCCAGCAGACCCGGCGAGTGGGGAACTGAAGCTTTCTTT
-	14	-	TRBJ1-2	TRBV6-5	CAAMHGAGDYGYTF	TGTGCCGCCATGCACGGGGCAGGGGACTATGGCTACACCTTC
-	12	TRBD1	TRBJ1-2	TRBV29-1	CSVERTGYGYTF	TGCAGCGTTGAAAGGACAGGTTATGGCTACACCTTC
once	13	-	TRBJ2-5	TRBV2	CASTRTVQETQYF	TGTGCCAGCACGAGAACAGTACAAGAGACCCAGTACTTC
-	18	-	TRBJ1-5	TRBV19	CASSMGGLGAPTSQPQHF	TGTGCCAGTAGTATGGGAGGCTTGGGCGCACCCACGAGTCAGCCCCAGCATTTT
-	15	-	TRBJ1-1	TRBV6-4	CASSDPLGDSLQAFF	TGTGCCAGCAGTGACCCGCTAGGTGATAGCTTGCAAGCTTTCTTT
once	15	-	TRBJ2-7	TRBV27	CASSPGGAFRIEQYF	TGTGCCAGCAGTCCGGGCGGGGCCTTCAGAATTGAGCAGTACTTC
-	14	-	TRBJ1-2	TRBV25-1	CASSDRALGYGYTF	TGTGCCAGCAGTGACCGGGCTTTGGGCTATGGCTACACCTTC
-	15	-	TRBJ2-3	TRBV6-5	CASSYSPRGTDTQYF	TGTGCCAGCAGTTACTCGCCAAGGGGCACAGATACGCAGTATTTT